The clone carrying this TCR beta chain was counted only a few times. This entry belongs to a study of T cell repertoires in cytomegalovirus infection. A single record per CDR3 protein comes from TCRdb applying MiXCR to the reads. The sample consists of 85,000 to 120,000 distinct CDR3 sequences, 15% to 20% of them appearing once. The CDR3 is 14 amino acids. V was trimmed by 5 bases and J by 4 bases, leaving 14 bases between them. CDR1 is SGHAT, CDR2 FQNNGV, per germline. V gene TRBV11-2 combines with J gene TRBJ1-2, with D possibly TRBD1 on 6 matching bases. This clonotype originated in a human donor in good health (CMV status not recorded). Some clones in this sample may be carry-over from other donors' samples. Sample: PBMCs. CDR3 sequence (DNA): TGTGCCAGCAGCACCGACAGGCAGACCTATGGCTACACCTTC. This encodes CASSTDRQTYGYTF.